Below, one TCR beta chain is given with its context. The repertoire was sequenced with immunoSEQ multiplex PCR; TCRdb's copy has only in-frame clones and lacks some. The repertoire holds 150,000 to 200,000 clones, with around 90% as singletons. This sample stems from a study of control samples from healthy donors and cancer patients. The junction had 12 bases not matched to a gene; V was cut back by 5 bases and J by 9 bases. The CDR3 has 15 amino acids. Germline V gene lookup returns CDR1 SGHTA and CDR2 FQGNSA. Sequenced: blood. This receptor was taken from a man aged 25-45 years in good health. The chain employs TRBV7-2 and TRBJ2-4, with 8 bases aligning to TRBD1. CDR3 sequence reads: CASSPRDRSGSIQYF. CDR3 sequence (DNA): TGTGCCAGCAGCCCCCGGGACAGGAGTGGAAGCATTCAGTACTTC.